The 5 T cell receptor beta chains listed next were all sequenced from one sample in a study of Graves' ophthalmopathy and Graves' hyperthyroidism. Amplified material comprised TCR beta CDR3 regions derived from RNA transcripts. The library came from an HTBI-primed first-round RT-PCR and a second-round multiplex PCR. TCRdb recomputed calls from the multiplex PCR reads with MiXCR, one row per CDR3 protein. The sample has roughly 160,000 distinct CDR3 sequences, about two fifths seen once; the top ten hold 7.5% to 10%. The material sequenced was peripheral blood. The receptors here all came from a man younger than 45 with Graves' ophthalmopathy.

This clonotype was counted at least ten times. The chain employs TRBV7-9 and TRBJ2-7; TRBD1 matches at 9 bases. Germline V lookup: CDR1 SEHNR, CDR2 FQNEAQ (reference sequence). Trimming took 10 bases from V and 5 from J; bases not matched to a gene: 6. This CDR3 spans 12 amino acids. DNA for the CDR3: TGTGCCACCGGGACAGGGATAAACGAGCAGTACTTC. Protein sequence: CATGTGINEQYF.

This clonotype was counted many times. V is TRBV19 and J is TRBJ2-5, with D perhaps matching TRBD2 (6 bases). Trimming pared 6 bases from V and 4 bases from J, leaving 15 bases between. CDR1 and CDR2 (germline): LNHDA, SQIVND (reference sequence). The CDR3 is made up of 14 amino acids. CDR3 in amino acids: CASRKEGNPETQYF. The CDR3 nucleotides read TGTGCCAGTAGGAAGGAGGGTAATCCAGAGACCCAGTACTTC.

Many counts were recorded for this clonotype. This chain connects TRBV7-9 to TRBJ2-7, with 11 positions matching TRBD2. J was trimmed by 4 bases and V by 5 bases; bases with no gene match: 7. The germline V gene has CDR1 SEHNR and CDR2 FQNEAQ (reference sequence). The CDR3 consists of 15 residues. The CDR3 coding sequence is TGTGCCAGCAGCGTTCTACTAGCGGGAGATTACGAGCAGTACTTC. Translation gives CASSVLLAGDYEQYF.

This clonotype showed up just once. The rearrangement links TRBV11-1 to TRBJ2-2, with unresolved D. The length of the CDR3 is 13 residues. V lost 5 bases, J lost 8 bases, and 12 bases lay in between. The germline V gene encodes CDR1 SGHAT and CDR2 FQDESV (reference sequence). The CDR3: CASSPKALGELFF. Written as DNA, the CDR3 is TGTGCCAGCAGCCCCAAGGCATTGGGGGAGCTGTTTTTT.

V is TRBV28 and J is TRBJ1-1, with a possible D match to TRBD1 (6 bases). The CDR3 runs 15 residues. CDR1 is MDHEN and CDR2 is SYDVKM in the germline V gene. The V end lost 5 bases, the J end lost 0 bases, and 13 bases lay between the germline ends. CDR3 DNA sequence: TGTGCCAGCAGTGAAGGGGGACGGATGAACACTGAAGCTTTCTTT. Translated: CASSEGGRMNTEAFF.